Below are 30 T cell receptor beta chains sequenced from a single sample in a study of blood T cells in healthy people across ages. The use of a sample-barcoded 5' primer and a J-beta primer mix characterized a second PCR of roughly 6 to 11 cycles. Each CDR3 protein gets one entry after TCRdb re-called the 5' RACE reads with MiXCR. The sample has around 710,000 distinct CDR3 sequences; roughly 41% are singletons. Sequencing was performed on blood. Source of these receptors: a woman aged 60-75 years in good health.

V usage is TRBV6-8 and J usage is TRBJ2-7; unclear D gene. Germline CDR1 and CDR2: MNHGY and SAAAGT. Trimming took 8 bases from V and 3 from J, leaving 14 bases between them. This CDR3 comprises 13 residues. The CDR3 spells CASRCKGGYEQYF. CDR3 in DNA: TGTGCCAGCCGGTGCAAAGGCGGCTACGAGCAGTACTTC.

V and J are TRBV18 and TRBJ2-2; D uncertain. Germline V CDR1 and CDR2: KGHSH, LQKENI. V lost 3 bases, J lost 1 base, and 12 bases lay in between. The CDR3 is 16 residues long. CDR3 nucleotides: TGTGCCAGCTCACCGCGGCAGGCTTTGAACACCGGGGAGCTGTTTTTT. Translating gives CASSPRQALNTGELFF.

This clonotype showed up just once. The germline gene is not matched at one end of the junction; a read error may be the cause. This rearrangement joins TRBV7-2 to TRBJ2-7; 15 positions agree with TRBD2. TRBJ2-5 explains the end of the DNA better; the J call may be wrong. Germline assignment: CDR1 SGHTA and CDR2 FQGNSA. The CDR3 sequence is 16 residues long. The CDR3 sequence is CVSTLGLAGGGGTQYF. CDR3 sequence (DNA): TGTGTCAGCACCCTAGGACTAGCGGGAGGGGGCGGGACCCAGTACTTC.

This clonotype was counted between two and nine times. Here the CDR3 reads CASRALRKGNTEAFF. CDR3 nucleotide sequence: TGTGCCAGCAGAGCCCTCAGGAAGGGGAACACTGAAGCTTTCTTT. The chain is built from TRBV28 and TRBJ1-1; D unclear. The CDR3 contains 15 residues. Trimming took 6 bases from V and 1 from J, leaving 15 bases between them. Germline V CDR1 and CDR2: MDHEN, SYDVKM.

This clonotype has a handful of counts. The chain employs TRBV20-1 and TRBJ2-7, with D possibly matching TRBD2 (5 bases). The ends were cut back, 7 bases at V and 5 bases at J, with 18 bases in the middle. The CDR3 runs to 13 residues. The germline CDR1 and CDR2 sequences are DFQATT and SNEGSKA (reference sequence). The CDR3 coding sequence is TGCAGTGTTAGTGGGAGAACTACCCACGAGCAGTACTTC. Residues: CSVSGRTTHEQYF.

The V and J genes are TRBV7-3 and TRBJ2-1; no definite D call. This CDR3 comprises 14 residues. Germline values: CDR1 SGHTA, CDR2 FQGTGA. V lost 4 bases and J lost 7, with 14 bases in between. The CDR3 DNA reads TGTGCCAGCAGCTCTAACCAAGCCCCAAATGAGCAGTTCTTC. Its protein product is CASSSNQAPNEQFF. The full variable domain, in which reference TRBV7-3 and TRBJ2-1 provide the parts outside the CDR3, is GAGVSQTPSNKVTEKGKYVELRCDPISGHTALYWYRQSLGQGPEFLIYFQGTGAADDSGLPNDRFFAVRPEGSVSTLKIQRTERGDSAVYLCASSSNQAPNEQFFGPGTRLTVL.

The genes are TRBV28 and TRBJ2-5, with D unclear. Per the germline V gene, CDR1 is MDHEN and CDR2 is SYDVKM. The germline V and J ends were trimmed by 4 bases and 7 bases, with 13 bases remaining between them. CDR3 length equals 13 residues. Here the CDR3 reads CASSSSQAWTQYF. CDR3 sequence (DNA): TGTGCCAGCAGTTCCTCGCAGGCCTGGACCCAGTACTTC.

V is TRBV2 and J is TRBJ1-2; 7 nucleotides align to TRBD1. Germline V gene lookup returns CDR1 SNHLY and CDR2 FYNNEI. V dropped 3 bases and J dropped 7; count of bases not matched to a gene: 5. The CDR3 is 13 amino acids. CDR3 residues: CASSDRGGRGYTF. The CDR3 nucleotides are TGTGCCAGCAGTGACAGGGGGGGTCGTGGCTACACCTTC.

In its sample, this clonotype was seen a few times. CDR3 in amino acids: CASSLGRGPVEQYF. The CDR3 nucleotides read TGTGCCAGCAGTTTGGGGAGGGGGCCAGTCGAGCAGTACTTC. V usage is TRBV28 and J usage is TRBJ2-7, with D perhaps assigned TRBD1 or TRBD2 (7 bases each). The V gene lost 3 bases and the J gene lost 6 bases, with 15 bases spanning the gap. Germline CDR1 is MDHEN and CDR2 is SYDVKM. CDR3 length equals 14 residues.

This clonotype came up a few times. This chain links TRBV15 with TRBJ2-5; 9 nucleotides line up with TRBD2. In germline, CDR1 is LNHNV, CDR2 YYDKDF (reference sequence). V was pared by 0 bases and J by 5 bases, with 4 bases of the junction left unmatched. The CDR3 spans 15 residues. The CDR3 nucleotides are TGTGCCACCAGCAGAGAGACTAGCGGCATGGAGACCCAGTACTTC. It translates to CATSRETSGMETQYF.

The chain carries TRBV2 and TRBJ2-7, with 10 bases lining up with TRBD2. The ends lost 8 bases at V and 7 bases at J; junction bases unmatched: 11. CDR3 length: 14 amino acids. Germline lookup yields CDR1 SNHLY and CDR2 FYNNEI. As DNA, the CDR3 is TGTGCCAGCTTCAGCGGGGGGGCTTTGAATGAGCAGTACTTC. Protein sequence: CASFSGGALNEQYF.

The chain links TRBV20-1 to TRBJ1-1; 10 positions agree with TRBD1. J gave up 2 bases and V 3 bases, and 3 bases lay outside the gene matches. The CDR3 sequence is 14 residues long. Germline CDR1 reads DFQATT; CDR2 reads SNEGSKA (reference sequence). The CDR3 region has the DNA TGCAGTGCTAGTGGGGACAGGGGAAACACTGAAGCTTTCTTT. Translated: CSASGDRGNTEAFF.

The chain is built from TRBV6-6 and TRBJ2-6; D might be TRBD2 (5 bases). The CDR3 covers 15 residues. V was shortened by 6 bases and J by 2 bases, with 11 bases between the two germline ends. Germline V gene data show CDR1 as MNHNY and CDR2 as SVGAGI (reference sequence). The CDR3: CASRGLSPGANVLTF. CDR3 in DNA: TGTGCCAGCAGAGGACTCAGCCCTGGGGCCAACGTCCTGACTTTC.

This clonotype showed up just a few times. The chain is built from TRBV27 and TRBJ2-3, with TRBD2 matching 10 bases. Looked up from germline, CDR1 is MNHEY and CDR2 is SMNVEV (reference sequence). The CDR3 has 16 residues. The V and J ends lost 3 bases and 4 bases, in that order; junction bases with no gene match: 7. CDR3 protein: CASSLRLAGQADTQYF. The CDR3 DNA follows: TGTGCCAGCAGTTTGAGACTAGCGGGTCAGGCAGATACGCAGTATTTT.

Only a few counts were recorded for this clonotype. The chain uses TRBV2 and TRBJ2-1; D not certain. CDR3 size: 10 residues. Germline lookup yields CDR1 SNHLY and CDR2 FYNNEI. V was trimmed by 4 bases and J by 9 bases, leaving 4 bases between them. The CDR3 spells CASSVSEQFF. The CDR3 DNA is TGTGCCAGCAGTGTGTCTGAGCAGTTCTTC.

This clonotype came up a few times. The rearrangement uses TRBV7-2 and TRBJ1-5; D is possibly TRBD1 (5 bases). The CDR3 covers 13 residues. Germline V gene sequence: CDR1 SGHTA, CDR2 FQGNSA. With 0 bases removed from V and 8 bases from J, the gap between germline ends came to 8 bases. CDR3 nucleotide sequence: TGTGCCAGCAGCTTAGCGAGGGGTGAGCCCCAGCATTTT. Translating gives CASSLARGEPQHF.

There are a few counts of this clonotype. The chain joins TRBV5-1 to TRBJ2-3; perhaps TRBD2 as D (6 bases). The germline CDR1 and CDR2 sequences are SGHRS and YFSETQ. CDR3 length: 17 amino acids. V was clipped by 1 base and J by 0 bases, with 15 bases between them. The CDR3 is CASSLIRERASTDTQYF. CDR3 coding DNA: TGCGCCAGCAGCTTGATCAGGGAGCGGGCAAGCACAGATACGCAGTATTTT. The full variable domain, its missing parts supplied by reference TRBV5-1 and TRBJ2-3, is KAGVTQTPRYLIKTRGQQVTLSCSPISGHRSVSWYQQTPGQGLQFLFEYFSETQRNKGNFPGRFSGRQFSNSRSEMNVSTLELGDSALYLCASSLIRERASTDTQYFGPGTRLTVL.

The V gene is TRBV5-1, the J gene TRBJ1-2; a weak D match, TRBD1 (5 bases). The V end lost 0 bases, the J end lost 7 bases, and 10 bases lay between the germline ends. The CDR3 has 13 residues. The V gene's germline CDR1 is SGHRS and CDR2 YFSETQ. The chain's CDR3 is CASSLGAGCGYTF. DNA of the CDR3: TGCGCCAGCAGCTTGGGGGCAGGGTGTGGCTACACCTTC. Using reference TRBV5-1 and TRBJ1-2 for the parts outside the CDR3, the full variable domain is KAGVTQTPRYLIKTRGQQVTLSCSPISGHRSVSWYQQTPGQGLQFLFEYFSETQRNKGNFPGRFSGRQFSNSRSEMNVSTLELGDSALYLCASSLGAGCGYTFGSGTRLTVV.

About this clonotype: A much larger clone is a single base away; this may be a read error. The chain carries TRBV10-3 and TRBJ2-7, with D perhaps matching TRBD1 (5 bases). Germline CDR1 ENHRY, CDR2 SYGVKD. This CDR3 contains 12 residues. Trimming removed 7 bases at V and 7 bases at J, with 14 bases between. As DNA, the CDR3 is TGTGCCATCACGCAGGGTGCCAATGAGCAGTACTTC. It encodes CAITQGANEQYF.

V is TRBV2 and J is TRBJ1-5; D is possibly TRBD1 (6 bases). The CDR3 runs 14 residues. Trimming removed 7 bases at V and 1 base at J, with 11 bases between. Germline V CDR1 and CDR2: SNHLY, FYNNEI. The CDR3 bases are TGTGCCAGCAACAGGGCAGGAAGCAATCAGCCCCAGCATTTT. This sequence encodes CASNRAGSNQPQHF.

In regard to this clonotype: Germline is not matched at one junction end, which may reflect a read error. This chain uses TRBV4-2 with TRBJ2-3; perhaps TRBD2 as D (5 bases). CDR3 size: 14 residues. Germline V CDR1 and CDR2: LGHNA, YNFKEQ. CDR3 nucleotide sequence: TGTGCCGGCAGACCGGGGTCAACAGATGGTACGCAGTATTTT. This codes for CAGRPGSTDGTQYF.

V gene TRBV7-8 combines with J gene TRBJ2-1; either TRBD1 or TRBD2 may fit D (5 bases each). Germline CDR1 and CDR2: SGHVS and FQNEAQ. This CDR3 is built from 13 residues. V lost 7 bases, J lost 5 bases, and 12 bases lay in between. The CDR3 is CASTPGLNNEQFF. DNA of the CDR3: TGTGCCAGCACCCCGGGGCTCAACAATGAGCAGTTCTTC.

This clonotype has just a few counts. This chain uses TRBV12-3 or TRBV12-4 with TRBJ2-6; D uncertain. This CDR3 has 15 amino acids. The ends were cut back, 0 bases at V and 2 bases at J, with 5 bases in the middle. The CDR3, as DNA: TGTGCCAGCAGTTTAGCGGTGGCTGGGGCCAACGTCCTGACTTTC. It is translated as CASSLAVAGANVLTF.

This clonotype was seen a few times. V is TRBV28 and J is TRBJ1-2, with unresolved D. This CDR3 spans 12 amino acids. Trimming pared 4 bases from V and 8 bases from J, leaving 11 bases between. The germline V gene has CDR1 MDHEN and CDR2 SYDVKM. The CDR3, as DNA: TGTGCCAGCAGTTCATCAAGTAAAGGCTACACCTTC. Its translation: CASSSSSKGYTF.

This clonotype was seen only a few times. The CDR3 spells CASSLRTSGRIDTQYF. CDR3 in DNA: TGTGCCAGCAGCTTACGGACTAGCGGGAGAATAGATACGCAGTATTTT. The J gene is TRBJ2-3, the V gene TRBV7-2, with 13 bases aligning to TRBD2. Germline V gene sequence: CDR1 SGHTA, CDR2 FQGNSA. This CDR3 has 16 residues. V gave up 2 bases and J gave up 5 bases; unmatched junction bases: 4.

The gene calls are TRBV20-1 and TRBJ2-7, with 10 bases aligning to TRBD2. The trim removed 5 bases at V and 2 bases at J, leaving 6 bases unmatched. Germline loops: CDR1 DFQATT, CDR2 SNEGSKA (reference sequence). CDR3 length: 14 amino acids. The CDR3, as DNA: TGCAGTGCTGCCGGGACTAGCGCTCCCTACGAGCAGTACTTC. Translated: CSAAGTSAPYEQYF.

The chain uses TRBV13 and TRBJ2-5, with D possibly matching TRBD2 (5 bases). Trimming cost V 0 bases and J 7 bases, with 15 bases left between them. The CDR3 covers 15 residues. Germline V gene data show CDR1 as PRHDT and CDR2 as FYEKMQ (reference sequence). The CDR3 loop reads CASSLGLRGLGTQYF. In DNA form, the CDR3 reads TGTGCCAGCAGCTTAGGCCTACGAGGGTTGGGGACCCAGTACTTC.

A word on this clonotype: One junction end does not reproduce the germline sequence, and a read error may be involved. The genes are TRBV11-2 and TRBJ2-6; D may be TRBD1 (7 bases). Germline-derived CDR1 and CDR2 are SGHAT and FQNNGV. The length of the CDR3 is 14 residues. The CDR3 loop is CASSLTRGANVPTF. CDR3 DNA sequence: TGTGCCAGCAGCTTAACCAGGGGGGCCAACGTCCCGACTTTC.

This clonotype has just one count. The genes are TRBV29-1 and TRBJ2-7, with D maybe TRBD2 (7 bases). This CDR3 has 15 residues. Germline V gene data show CDR1 as SQVTM and CDR2 as ANQGSEA. V was clipped by 7 bases and J by 7 bases, with 26 bases between them. The CDR3 region has the DNA TGCAGCGCCCTGAGGGGGGGGAGTGGGGGCGGGGAGCAGTACTTC. Translated, it gives CSALRGGSGGGEQYF.

V and J are TRBV28 and TRBJ1-5; D may be TRBD1 (5 bases). The CDR3 runs to 15 residues. V was pared by 8 bases and J by 5 bases, with 19 bases between. Germline-derived CDR1 and CDR2 are MDHEN and SYDVKM. The chain's CDR3 is CASGVLRGEHQPQHF. The CDR3 DNA reads as TGTGCCAGCGGGGTCCTGCGGGGGGAACATCAGCCCCAGCATTTT.